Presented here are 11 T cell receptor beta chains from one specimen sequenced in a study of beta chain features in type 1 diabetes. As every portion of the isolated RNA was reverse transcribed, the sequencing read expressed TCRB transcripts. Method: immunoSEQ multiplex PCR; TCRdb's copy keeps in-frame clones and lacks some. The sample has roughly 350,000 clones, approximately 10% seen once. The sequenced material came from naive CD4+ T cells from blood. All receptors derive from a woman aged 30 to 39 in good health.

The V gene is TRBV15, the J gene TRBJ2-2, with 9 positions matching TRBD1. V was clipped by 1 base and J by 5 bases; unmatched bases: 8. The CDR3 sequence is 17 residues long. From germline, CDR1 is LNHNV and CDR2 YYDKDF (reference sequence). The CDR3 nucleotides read TGTGCCACCAGCAGAGCCGGGACAGGGCAGAGGACCGGGGAGCTGTTTTTT. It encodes CATSRAGTGQRTGELFF.

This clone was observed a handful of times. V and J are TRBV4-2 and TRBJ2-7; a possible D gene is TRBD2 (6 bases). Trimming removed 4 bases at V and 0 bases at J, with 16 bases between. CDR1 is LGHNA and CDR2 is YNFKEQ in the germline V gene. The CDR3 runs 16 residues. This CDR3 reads CASSPQASAYSYEQYF. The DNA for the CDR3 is TGTGCCAGCAGCCCCCAGGCTAGCGCCTACTCCTACGAGCAGTACTTC.

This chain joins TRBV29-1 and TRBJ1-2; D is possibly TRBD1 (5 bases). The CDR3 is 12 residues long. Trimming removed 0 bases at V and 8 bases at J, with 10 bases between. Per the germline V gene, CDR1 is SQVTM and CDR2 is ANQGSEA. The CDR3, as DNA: TGCAGCGTTGAAGATGTTTCAGGGGGCTACACCTTC. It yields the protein CSVEDVSGGYTF.

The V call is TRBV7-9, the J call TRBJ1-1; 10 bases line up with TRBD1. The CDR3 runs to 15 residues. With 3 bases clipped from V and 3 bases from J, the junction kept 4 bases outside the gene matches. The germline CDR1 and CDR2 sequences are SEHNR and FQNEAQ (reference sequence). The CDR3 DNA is TGTGCCAGCAGCTTGGACGGGACAGGGGACACTGAAGCTTTCTTT. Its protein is CASSLDGTGDTEAFF.

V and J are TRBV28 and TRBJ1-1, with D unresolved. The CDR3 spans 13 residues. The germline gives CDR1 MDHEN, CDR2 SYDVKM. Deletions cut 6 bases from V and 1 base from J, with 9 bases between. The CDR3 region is CASRWAGNTEAFF. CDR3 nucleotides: TGTGCCAGCAGGTGGGCGGGGAACACTGAAGCTTTCTTT.

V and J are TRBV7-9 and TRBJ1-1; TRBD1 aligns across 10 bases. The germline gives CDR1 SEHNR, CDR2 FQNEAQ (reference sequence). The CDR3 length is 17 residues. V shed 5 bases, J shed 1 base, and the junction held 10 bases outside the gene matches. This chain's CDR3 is CASSPGPGQGENTEAFF. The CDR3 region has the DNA TGTGCCAGCAGCCCAGGTCCCGGACAGGGGGAGAACACTGAAGCTTTCTTT.

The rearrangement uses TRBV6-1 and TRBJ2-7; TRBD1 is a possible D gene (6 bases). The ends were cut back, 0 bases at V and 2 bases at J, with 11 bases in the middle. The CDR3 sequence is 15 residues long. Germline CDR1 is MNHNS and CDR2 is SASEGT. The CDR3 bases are TGTGCCAGCAGTGAAGCCCAGGGGACCCCCTACGAGCAGTACTTC. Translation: CASSEAQGTPYEQYF.

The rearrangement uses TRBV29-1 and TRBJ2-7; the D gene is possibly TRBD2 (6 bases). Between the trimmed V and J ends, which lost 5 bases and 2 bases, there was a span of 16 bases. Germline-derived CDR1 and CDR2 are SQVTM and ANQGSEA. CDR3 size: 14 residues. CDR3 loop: CSVKGLAPAYEQYF. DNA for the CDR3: TGCAGCGTTAAAGGTCTAGCGCCCGCCTACGAGCAGTACTTC.

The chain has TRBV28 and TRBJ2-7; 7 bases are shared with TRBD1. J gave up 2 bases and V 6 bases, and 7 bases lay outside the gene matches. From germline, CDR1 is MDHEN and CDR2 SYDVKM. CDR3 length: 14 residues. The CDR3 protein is CASRTQGQTYEQYF. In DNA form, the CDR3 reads TGTGCCAGCAGGACGCAGGGACAGACCTACGAGCAGTACTTC.

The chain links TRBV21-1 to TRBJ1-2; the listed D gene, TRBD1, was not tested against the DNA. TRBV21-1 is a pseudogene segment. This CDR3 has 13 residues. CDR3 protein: CASLHDRGYGYTF. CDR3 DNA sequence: TGTGCCAGCCTACACGACAGGGGATATGGCTACACCTTC.

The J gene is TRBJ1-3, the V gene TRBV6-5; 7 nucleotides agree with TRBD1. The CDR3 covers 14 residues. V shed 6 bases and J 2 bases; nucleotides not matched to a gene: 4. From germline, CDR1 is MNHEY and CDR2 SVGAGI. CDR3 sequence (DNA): TGTGCCAGCAGAGGGGGGACAGCTGGAAACACCATATATTTT. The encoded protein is CASRGGTAGNTIYF.